This T cell receptor beta chain derives from a study of cytomegalovirus exposure and HLA in healthy donors. Study-level points and caveats: For most subjects, TCR beta sequences were reported to predict HLA-A and HLA-B alleles with accuracy.

Turning to this clone: Its target is unknown.

Use of 60 Vbeta and 13 Jbeta primers characterized the PCR. Sequenced by immunoSEQ multiplex PCR; TCRdb stores in-frame clones only, minus some. The data contain around 190,000 clones, more than 70% of them singletons. The source is a woman aged 40 to 50 in good health and CMV-seronegative. Input material: PBMCs.

The CDR3 protein is CASSLGDRPGNTIYF. For the CDR3, the DNA is TGTGCCAGCAGTTTAGGGGACAGGCCTGGAAACACCATATATTTT. V gene TRBV28 combines with J gene TRBJ1-3, with 8 nucleotides matching TRBD1. This CDR3 comprises 15 residues. The V and J ends lost 2 bases and 2 bases, in that order; junction bases with no gene match: 2. The V gene's germline CDR1 is MDHEN and CDR2 SYDVKM. The full variable domain, with the rest looked up from reference TRBV28 and TRBJ1-3, is DVKVTQSSRYLVKRTGEKVFLECVQDMDHENMFWYRQDPGLGLRLIYFSYDVKMKEKGDIPEGYSVSREKKERFSLILESASTNQTSMYLCASSLGDRPGNTIYFGEGSWLTVV.